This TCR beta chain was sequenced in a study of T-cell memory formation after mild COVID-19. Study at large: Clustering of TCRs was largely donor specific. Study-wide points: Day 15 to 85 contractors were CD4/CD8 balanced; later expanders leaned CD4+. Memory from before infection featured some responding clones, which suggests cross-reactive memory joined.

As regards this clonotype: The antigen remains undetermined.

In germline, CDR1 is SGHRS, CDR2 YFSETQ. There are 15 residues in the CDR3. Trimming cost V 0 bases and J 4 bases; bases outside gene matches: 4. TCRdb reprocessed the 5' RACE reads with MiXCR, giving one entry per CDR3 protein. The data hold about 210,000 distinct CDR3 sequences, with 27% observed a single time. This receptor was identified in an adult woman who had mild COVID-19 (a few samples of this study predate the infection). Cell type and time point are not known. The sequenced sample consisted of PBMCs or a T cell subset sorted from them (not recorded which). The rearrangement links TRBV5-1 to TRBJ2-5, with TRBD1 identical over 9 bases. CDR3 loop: CASSLGTGEGETQYF. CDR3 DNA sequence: TGCGCCAGCAGCTTGGGGACAGGGGAAGGAGAGACCCAGTACTTC. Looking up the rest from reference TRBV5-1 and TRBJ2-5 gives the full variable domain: KAGVTQTPRYLIKTRGQQVTLSCSPISGHRSVSWYQQTPGQGLQFLFEYFSETQRNKGNFPGRFSGRQFSNSRSEMNVSTLELGDSALYLCASSLGTGEGETQYFGPGTRLLVL.